This passage covers 10 T cell receptor beta chains from one sample sequenced in a study of T cell repertoires in ileal Crohn's disease. Regarding time point: neoterminal ileum biopsy at postoperative endoscopy, about 6 months after surgery. Libraries were prepared by immunoSEQ multiplex PCR; TCRdb keeps only in-frame clonotypes and omits some of them. Of around 15,000 clones in the sample, more than 60% were seen once. Input material: ileal tissue. The receptor set was obtained from an adult with Crohn's disease.

This chain uses TRBV5-1 with TRBJ1-2; D is unresolved. CDR1 and CDR2 from the germline V gene are SGHRS and YFSETQ. This CDR3 has 15 amino acids. The ends were cut back, 2 bases at V and 3 bases at J, with 14 bases in the middle. In DNA, the CDR3 is TGCGCCAGCAGCTTCCCTCCCCCCGAGGACTATGGCTACACCTTC. It is translated as CASSFPPPEDYGYTF.

This clone was counted a single time. This rearrangement joins TRBV5-1 to TRBJ2-1; D remains ambiguous. The CDR3 consists of 13 residues. Germline V lookup: CDR1 SGHRS, CDR2 YFSETQ. CDR3 sequence: CATRVDSYNEQFF. Written as DNA, the CDR3 is TGCGCAACCCGAGTGGACTCCTACAATGAGCAGTTCTTC.

V usage is TRBV9 and J usage is TRBJ2-3; the match to TRBD2 covers 15 bases. This CDR3 comprises 17 residues. The V segment lost 4 bases and the J segment 4 bases; nucleotides outside the gene matches: 7. Germline CDR1 is SGDLS and CDR2 is YYNGEE. The CDR3 is CASSSRTSGRAPDTQYF. CDR3 nucleotides: TGTGCCAGCAGCTCCCGGACTAGCGGGAGGGCCCCAGATACGCAGTATTTT.

The V and J genes are TRBV5-4 and TRBJ1-1, with 8 bases matching TRBD1. The CDR3 totals 14 residues. CDR1 is SGHNT, CDR2 YYREEE, per germline (reference sequence). The trim removed 4 bases at V and 4 bases at J, leaving 6 bases unmatched. This CDR3 reads CASSGGQGSTEAFF. The CDR3 bases are TGTGCCAGCAGCGGAGGACAGGGATCCACTGAAGCTTTCTTT.

The chain couples TRBV18 to TRBJ1-2, with TRBD1 matching over 9 bases. Trimming removed 5 bases from V and 4 bases from J; junction bases left unmatched: 5. Germline V gene sequence: CDR1 KGHSH, CDR2 LQKENI. The CDR3 is 14 amino acids. CDR3 DNA sequence: TGTGCCAGCTCAGCCGGACAGGGGACCTATGGCTACACCTTC. This translates into CASSAGQGTYGYTF. Full variable domain (rest looked up from reference TRBV18 and TRBJ1-2): NAGVMQNPRHLVRRRGQEARLRCSPMKGHSHVYWYRQLPEEGLKFMVYLQKENIIDESGMPKERFSAEFPKEGPSILRIQQVVRGDSAAYFCASSAGQGTYGYTFGSGTRLTVV.

The chain recombines TRBV11-2 with TRBJ2-3, with TRBD2 as a possible D gene (5 bases). The CDR3 is 16 amino acids. Trimming cost V 1 base and J 1 base, with 12 bases left between them. In germline, CDR1 is SGHAT, CDR2 FQNNGV. Written as DNA, the CDR3 is TGTGCCAGCAGCTTAGGGGTGGGAGCGGGCACAGATACGCAGTATTTT. Translating it yields CASSLGVGAGTDTQYF. Based on the CDR3 plus reference TRBV11-2 and TRBJ2-3, the full variable domain is EAGVAQSPRYKIIEKRQSVAFWCNPISGHATLYWYQQILGQGPKLLIQFQNNGVVDDSQLPKDRFSAERLKGVDSTLKIQPAKLEDSAVYLCASSLGVGAGTDTQYFGPGTRLTVL.

This clone has only a few counts. CDR3 sequence reads: CASSQGGRINYGYTF. CDR3 bases: TGTGCCAGCAGCCAAGGTGGCAGGATTAACTATGGCTACACCTTC. The J gene is TRBJ1-2, the V gene TRBV14, with D unresolved. The CDR3 length is 15 residues. Germline loops: CDR1 SGHDN, CDR2 FVKESK. Trimming took off 1 base at V and 1 base at J, with 10 bases between the two ends.

This chain links TRBV30 with TRBJ1-2; no reliable D call. Germline CDR1 reads GTSNPN; CDR2 reads SVGIG (reference sequence). The V end was cut by 5 bases, the J end by 8 bases, with 12 bases between. This CDR3 comprises 11 residues. DNA for the CDR3: TGTGCCTGGGGTCGCCCGGCCGGCTACACCTTC. Its translation is CAWGRPAGYTF.

The chain recombines TRBV5-1 with TRBJ2-5; no clear D. CDR1 and CDR2 (germline): SGHRS, YFSETQ. The V end lost 4 bases, the J end lost 2 bases, and 9 bases lay between the germline ends. The CDR3 covers 13 residues. The CDR3 is CASSAPNQETQYF. The CDR3 region has the DNA TGCGCCAGCAGCGCCCCAAATCAAGAGACCCAGTACTTC. Complete variable domain (other parts from reference TRBV5-1 and TRBJ2-5): KAGVTQTPRYLIKTRGQQVTLSCSPISGHRSVSWYQQTPGQGLQFLFEYFSETQRNKGNFPGRFSGRQFSNSRSEMNVSTLELGDSALYLCASSAPNQETQYFGPGTRLLVL.

This chain links TRBV4-1 with TRBJ2-5; D unresolved. Germline CDR1 is MGHRA and CDR2 is YSYEKL. The germline V and J ends were trimmed by 4 bases and 5 bases, with 14 bases remaining between them. This CDR3 has 14 residues. The CDR3: CASSLSFQLETQYF. In DNA form, the CDR3 reads TGCGCCAGCAGCCTGAGCTTCCAGTTGGAGACCCAGTACTTC.